Below, 11 T cell receptor beta chains from the same sample are listed, as sequenced in a study of shared clonotypes between healthy human individuals. This table comes from immunoSEQ multiplex PCR, and its TCRdb copy is limited to in-frame clones, with some not included. Of approximately 340,000 clones in the sample, less than 75% are singletons; the top ten hold about 9.4%. Material: memory CD4+ T cells sorted from blood. Subset: CD45RA-negative fraction. The source is a man younger than 45 in good health.

The gene calls are TRBV5-1 and TRBJ2-5, with D hard to call. Germline CDR1 SGHRS, CDR2 YFSETQ. This CDR3 is 14 amino acids long. The V end was cut by 4 bases, the J end by 0 bases, with 10 bases between. The CDR3 DNA follows: TGCGCCAGCAGCCAGGAAGGTCACCAAGAGACCCAGTACTTC. Translating it yields CASSQEGHQETQYF.

This chain uses TRBV7-2 with TRBJ1-3, with D uncertain. The CDR3 totals 12 residues. Germline CDR1 and CDR2: SGHTA and FQGNSA. V was trimmed by 1 base and J by 8 bases, leaving 6 bases between them. The chain's CDR3 is CASSLGGDTIYF. The CDR3, as DNA: TGTGCCAGCAGCTTAGGTGGGGACACCATATATTTT.

This clone came up once. The chain has TRBV5-1 and TRBJ2-7; no clear D. Trimming left V 0 bases short and J 0 bases short, with 10 bases between. CDR1 is SGHRS, CDR2 YFSETQ, per germline. The CDR3 consists of 15 residues. CDR3 DNA sequence: TGCGCCAGCAGCTTGGGGCGTCCGGGCTCCTACGAGCAGTACTTC. This translates into CASSLGRPGSYEQYF.

This chain joins TRBV18 and TRBJ2-7; tentatively, D is TRBD1 or TRBD2 (5 bases each). V lost 3 bases to trimming and J lost 1 base, with 28 bases between them. CDR3 length: 20 amino acids. Germline assignment: CDR1 KGHSH and CDR2 LQKENI. CDR3 nucleotides: TGTGCCAGCTCACCTCTGCGTGGGACGGAGCGCAATGTGGGTTCCTACGAGCAGTACTTC. Protein product: CASSPLRGTERNVGSYEQYF.

The chain employs TRBV18 and TRBJ2-6; D perhaps matches TRBD2 (7 bases). The CDR3 is made up of 18 amino acids. The germline V gene has CDR1 KGHSH and CDR2 LQKENI. Trimming pared 1 base from V and 2 bases from J, leaving 15 bases between. CDR3 coding DNA: TGTGCCAGCTCACCACGGTTGGGCGGGGGCGCTGGGGCCAACGTCCTGACTTTC. The encoded protein is CASSPRLGGGAGANVLTF. The full variable domain, its missing parts supplied by reference TRBV18 and TRBJ2-6, is NAGVMQNPRHLVRRRGQEARLRCSPMKGHSHVYWYRQLPEEGLKFMVYLQKENIIDESGMPKERFSAEFPKEGPSILRIQQVVRGDSAAYFCASSPRLGGGAGANVLTFGAGSRLTVL.

This sequence joins TRBV6-1 and TRBJ2-7, with 8 bases lining up with TRBD1. Germline values: CDR1 MNHNS, CDR2 SASEGT. With 5 bases clipped from V and 0 bases from J, the junction kept 6 bases outside the gene matches. The CDR3 covers 15 residues. The CDR3 spells CASSPSGTGSYEQYF. The CDR3 DNA reads as TGTGCCAGCAGTCCCTCCGGGACAGGCTCCTACGAGCAGTACTTC.

The gene calls are TRBV21-1 and TRBJ2-4; the DNA was not compared with TRBD1, the D call given in the table. TRBV21-1 is deemed a pseudogene. The CDR3 totals 20 residues. This chain's CDR3 is CASRDNFLDRGALAKNIQYF. The DNA for the CDR3 is TGTGCCAGCAGAGATAATTTTTTAGACAGGGGGGCATTAGCCAAAAACATTCAGTACTTC.

The chain has TRBV15 and TRBJ2-7; 8 bases align to TRBD1. J was trimmed by 4 bases and V by 0 bases; bases with no gene match: 14. CDR3 length: 18 amino acids. Germline loops: CDR1 LNHNV, CDR2 YYDKDF (reference sequence). CDR3 residues: CATSRDWDEAGGSYEQYF. DNA for the CDR3: TGTGCCACCAGCAGAGATTGGGATGAGGCAGGGGGCTCGTACGAGCAGTACTTC.

This clone was seen a few times. Here the CDR3 DNA reads TGCGCCAGCAGCCCCCGGACAGCGGCCAGCACTGAAGCTTTCTTT. It encodes CASSPRTAASTEAFF. The J gene is TRBJ1-1, the V gene TRBV4-3, with D possibly matching TRBD1 (6 bases). This CDR3 region has 15 residues. V lost 4 bases to trimming and J lost 4 bases, with 16 bases between them. Germline assignment: CDR1 LGHNA and CDR2 YSLEER.

The chain joins TRBV6-5 to TRBJ2-7, with D tentatively TRBD2 (6 bases). The length of the CDR3 is 15 residues. Germline V gene lookup returns CDR1 MNHEY and CDR2 SVGAGI. Between the trimmed V and J ends, which lost 7 bases and 4 bases, there was a span of 20 bases. The CDR3 nucleotides read TGTGCCAGCACCCGGGATGCGGGGTTTCGGTACGAGCAGTACTTC. This sequence encodes CASTRDAGFRYEQYF.

This clone has just a few counts. The chain couples TRBV7-2 to TRBJ2-3, with 7 bases lining up with TRBD2. The germline CDR1 and CDR2 sequences are SGHTA and FQGNSA. The CDR3 is 16 amino acids. Unmatched junction bases numbered 11, after V lost 5 bases and J lost 3 bases. The DNA of the CDR3 is TGTGCCAGCAGCCCCCAACGGCGGGGGTTGACAGATACGCAGTATTTT. This gives the protein CASSPQRRGLTDTQYF.